Below, 2 T cell receptor beta chains from the same sample are listed, as sequenced in a study of response to subunit inactivated influenza vaccine (dated by TCRdb to 2016 to 2019). The library was made by RT-PCR. Sequencer: Illumina HiSeq 2500. The public reads were quality trimmed at Q25 with fastp and then assembled into clones with MiXCR by TCRdb, keeping productive beta chains. Rows are combined by CDR3 protein, so each entry shows the most common genes and DNA. The sample table lists over 800,000 distinct CDR3 sequences, approximately 21% of them with a count of one. The ten top clones hold 10% to 13% of the sample. This specimen was PBMCs from blood, taken 5 days after vaccination. The receptors originated from a man aged 45-65 years who received an inactivated influenza vaccine. Donor details come from another sample of the same person, matched by shared clones.

This chain links TRBV28 with TRBJ2-7; D is perhaps TRBD1 or TRBD2 (5 bases each). Trimming took 5 bases from V and 4 from J, leaving 18 bases between them. Per germline, CDR1 MDHEN and CDR2 SYDVKM. The CDR3 consists of 15 residues. CDR3 protein: CASSTSGTGNYEQYF. The CDR3 DNA follows: TGTGCCAGCAGTACCTCCGGGACGGGAAATTACGAGCAGTACTTC.

The V gene is TRBV7-2, the J gene TRBJ1-2, with unresolved D. This CDR3 is 15 amino acids long. V shed 6 bases and J shed 2 bases, with 16 bases lying between them. Germline lookup yields CDR1 SGHTA and CDR2 FQGNSA. DNA of the CDR3: TGTGCCAGCAGTTTCGTCGTCTTCAGAAACTATGGCTACACCTTC. Translated: CASSFVVFRNYGYTF.